These 7 T cell receptor beta chains share one sample of origin, sequenced in a study of blood T cell repertoires in COVID-19. Method: immunoSEQ multiplex PCR; TCRdb's copy keeps in-frame clones and lacks some. The sample lists under 450,000 clones; around 88% were seen once. The sample consisted of peripheral blood. Receptors originate from a woman between 45 and 60 years old with COVID-19, enrolled during active disease.

The CDR3: CASSLRVTNTEAFF. CDR3 in DNA: TGTGCCAGCAGCTTACGAGTTACTAACACTGAAGCTTTCTTT. The J gene is TRBJ1-1, the V gene TRBV7-8; D unclear. The CDR3 has 14 residues. CDR1 is SGHVS and CDR2 is FQNEAQ in the germline V gene. The germline V and J ends were trimmed by 2 bases and 2 bases, with 9 bases remaining between them.

The chain is built from TRBV7-9 and TRBJ2-1; weak D call: TRBD2 (6 bases). The V and J ends lost 5 bases and 0 bases respectively, with 23 bases between them. This CDR3 is 19 amino acids long. Germline-derived CDR1 and CDR2 are SEHNR and FQNEAQ (reference sequence). Here the CDR3 reads CASSPQAHNVGGSYNEQFF. CDR3 in DNA: TGTGCCAGCAGCCCACAAGCTCATAATGTGGGGGGCTCCTACAATGAGCAGTTCTTC.

In its sample, this clone was seen once. The chain recombines TRBV5-5 with TRBJ1-2; TRBD1 matches at 10 bases. The CDR3 loop spans 13 amino acids. The germline gives CDR1 SGHKS, CDR2 YYEKEE (reference sequence). Trimming took 3 bases from V and 7 from J; bases not matched to a gene: 3. The CDR3 reads CASSSGTGVGYTF. The DNA for the CDR3 is TGTGCCAGCAGCTCCGGGACAGGGGTTGGCTACACCTTC.

V usage is TRBV6-1 and J usage is TRBJ1-2, with a weak D call TRBD1 (5 bases). This CDR3 is 13 amino acids long. Germline CDR1 MNHNS, CDR2 SASEGT. The germline V and J ends were trimmed by 3 bases and 5 bases, with 10 bases remaining between them. The CDR3 sequence is CASSDRARYGYTF. The CDR3 nucleotides read TGTGCCAGCAGTGACAGGGCACGATATGGCTACACCTTC.

This sequence joins TRBV20-1 and TRBJ2-7; 10 nucleotides match TRBD1. From germline, CDR1 is DFQATT and CDR2 SNEGSKA (reference sequence). V shed 6 bases and J 6 bases; nucleotides not matched to a gene: 2. The CDR3 has 11 residues. The CDR3 reads CSAGTGAEQYF. CDR3 in DNA: TGCAGTGCGGGGACAGGGGCCGAGCAGTACTTC.

The chain couples TRBV2 to TRBJ1-6; 7 bases agree with TRBD1. Germline V gene data show CDR1 as SNHLY and CDR2 as FYNNEI. The CDR3 covers 15 residues. The V gene end was trimmed by 7 bases and the J gene end by 3 bases; junction bases not matched to a gene: 6. The CDR3 loop is CASIGGGYYNSPLHF. The DNA of the CDR3 is TGTGCCAGCATTGGAGGGGGCTACTATAATTCACCCCTCCACTTT.

The J gene is TRBJ1-1, the V gene TRBV19; D is unresolved. V was clipped by 3 bases and J by 4 bases, with 12 bases between them. The CDR3 extends over 14 amino acids. CDR1 is LNHDA and CDR2 is SQIVND in the germline V gene (reference sequence). Here the CDR3 DNA reads TGTGCCAGTAGTATCATCGAGGCGGGCACTGAAGCTTTCTTT. Its protein is CASSIIEAGTEAFF.